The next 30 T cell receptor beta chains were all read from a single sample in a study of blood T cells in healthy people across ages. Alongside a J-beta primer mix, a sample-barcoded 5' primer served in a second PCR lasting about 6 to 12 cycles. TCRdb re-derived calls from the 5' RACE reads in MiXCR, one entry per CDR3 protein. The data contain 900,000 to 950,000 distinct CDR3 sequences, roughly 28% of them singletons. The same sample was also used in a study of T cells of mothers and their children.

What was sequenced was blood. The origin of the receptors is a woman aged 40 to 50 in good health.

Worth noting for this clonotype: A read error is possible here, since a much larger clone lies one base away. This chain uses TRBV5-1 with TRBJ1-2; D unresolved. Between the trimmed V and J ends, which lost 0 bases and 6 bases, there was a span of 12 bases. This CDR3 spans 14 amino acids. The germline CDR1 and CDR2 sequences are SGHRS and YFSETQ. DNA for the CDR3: TGCGCCAGCAGCTTGGACACCGGGTCAAATGGCTACACCTTC. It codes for CASSLDTGSNGYTF.

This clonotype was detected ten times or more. CDR3 amino acids: CASSSGHPNTEAFF. The CDR3, as DNA: TGTGCCAGCAGCTCGGGACACCCGAACACTGAAGCTTTCTTT. The V call is TRBV7-2, the J call TRBJ1-1; possible D gene TRBD1, 6 bases. V was cut by 4 bases and J by 1 base, with 10 bases left in between. CDR1 and CDR2 (germline): SGHTA, FQGNSA. The CDR3 has 14 residues.

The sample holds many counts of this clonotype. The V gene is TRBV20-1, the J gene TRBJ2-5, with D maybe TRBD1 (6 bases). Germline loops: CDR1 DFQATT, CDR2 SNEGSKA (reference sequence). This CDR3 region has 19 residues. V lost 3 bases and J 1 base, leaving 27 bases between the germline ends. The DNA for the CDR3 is TGCAGTGCTAGGTTCTATTCGGTCCTTATAGGACAGTCCCAAGAGACCCAGTACTTC. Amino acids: CSARFYSVLIGQSQETQYF.

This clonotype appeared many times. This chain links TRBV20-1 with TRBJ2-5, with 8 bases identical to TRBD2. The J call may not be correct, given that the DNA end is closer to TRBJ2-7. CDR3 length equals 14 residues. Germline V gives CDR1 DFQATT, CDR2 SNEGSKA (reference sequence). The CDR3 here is CSARMLAGSLEQYF. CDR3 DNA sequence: TGCAGTGCTAGAATGTTAGCGGGGAGCCTCGAGCAGTACTTC.

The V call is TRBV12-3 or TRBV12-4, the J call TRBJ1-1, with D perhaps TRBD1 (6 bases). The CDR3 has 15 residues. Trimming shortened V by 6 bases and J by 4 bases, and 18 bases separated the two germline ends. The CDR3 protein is CASRTQGLVGTEAFF. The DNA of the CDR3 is TGTGCCAGCAGGACCCAGGGGCTGGTCGGCACTGAAGCTTTCTTT.

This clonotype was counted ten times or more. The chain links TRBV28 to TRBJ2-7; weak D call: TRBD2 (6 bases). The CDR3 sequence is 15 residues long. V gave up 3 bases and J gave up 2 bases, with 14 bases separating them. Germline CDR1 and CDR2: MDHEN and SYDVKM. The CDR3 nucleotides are TGTGCCAGCAGTTTCGGCGGGATAAGTACCTACGAGCAGTACTTC. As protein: CASSFGGISTYEQYF.

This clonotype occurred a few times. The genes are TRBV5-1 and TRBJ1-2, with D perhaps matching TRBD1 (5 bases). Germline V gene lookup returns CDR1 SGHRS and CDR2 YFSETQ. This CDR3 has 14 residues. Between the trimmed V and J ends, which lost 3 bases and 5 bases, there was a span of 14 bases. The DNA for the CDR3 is TGCGCCAGCAGCTGGGAGGGGATGGGGTATGGCTACACCTTC. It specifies CASSWEGMGYGYTF. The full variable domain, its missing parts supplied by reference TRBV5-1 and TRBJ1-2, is KAGVTQTPRYLIKTRGQQVTLSCSPISGHRSVSWYQQTPGQGLQFLFEYFSETQRNKGNFPGRFSGRQFSNSRSEMNVSTLELGDSALYLCASSWEGMGYGYTFGSGTRLTVV.

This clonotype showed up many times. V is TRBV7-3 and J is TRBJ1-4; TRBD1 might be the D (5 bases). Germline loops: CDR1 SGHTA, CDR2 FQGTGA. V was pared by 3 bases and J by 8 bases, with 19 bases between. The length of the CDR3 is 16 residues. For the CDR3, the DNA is TGTGCCAGCAGCTTGGGGCGCGAGGAAGGTAACGAAAAACTGTTTTTT. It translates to CASSLGREEGNEKLFF. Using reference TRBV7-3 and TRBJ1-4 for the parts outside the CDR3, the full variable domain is GAGVSQTPSNKVTEKGKYVELRCDPISGHTALYWYRQSLGQGPEFLIYFQGTGAADDSGLPNDRFFAVRPEGSVSTLKIQRTERGDSAVYLCASSLGREEGNEKLFFGSGTQLSVL.

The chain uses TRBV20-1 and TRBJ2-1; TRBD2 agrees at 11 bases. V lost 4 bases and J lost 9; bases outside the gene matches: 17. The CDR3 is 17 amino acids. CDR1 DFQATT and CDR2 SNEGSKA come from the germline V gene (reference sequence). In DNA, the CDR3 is TGCAGTGCTACATTCGCTTTGGGGCTAGCGGGGGGTGGTGAGCAGTTCTTC. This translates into CSATFALGLAGGGEQFF.

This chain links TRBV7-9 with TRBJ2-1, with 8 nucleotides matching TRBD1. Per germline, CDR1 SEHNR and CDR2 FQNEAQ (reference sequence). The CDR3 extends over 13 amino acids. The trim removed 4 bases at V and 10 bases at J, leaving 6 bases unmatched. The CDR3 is CASSSRTGREQFF. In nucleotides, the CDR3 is TGTGCCAGCAGCTCTCGGACAGGGAGAGAGCAGTTCTTC.

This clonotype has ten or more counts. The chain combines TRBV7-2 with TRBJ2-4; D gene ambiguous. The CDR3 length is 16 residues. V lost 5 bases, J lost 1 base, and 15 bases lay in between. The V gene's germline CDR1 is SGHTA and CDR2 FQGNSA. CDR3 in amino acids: CASSPSRAQAKNIQYF. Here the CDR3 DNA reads TGTGCCAGCAGCCCCTCTAGGGCACAGGCCAAAAACATTCAGTACTTC.

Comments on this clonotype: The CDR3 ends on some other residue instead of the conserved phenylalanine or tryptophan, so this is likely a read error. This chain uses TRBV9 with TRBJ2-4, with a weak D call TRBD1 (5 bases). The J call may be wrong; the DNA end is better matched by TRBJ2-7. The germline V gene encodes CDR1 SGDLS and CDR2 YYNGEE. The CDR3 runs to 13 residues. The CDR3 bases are TGTGCCAGCAGCGAGGCAGGGCGCAGCGAGCAGTACCTC. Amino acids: CASSEAGRSEQYL.

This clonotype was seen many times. CDR3 nucleotide sequence: TGCAGCGTGGCCACAGGGGCTACCACAGATACGCAGTATTTT. It encodes CSVATGATTDTQYF. The chain combines TRBV29-1 with TRBJ2-3; 7 positions agree with TRBD1. Losses at the gene ends were 6 bases for V and 2 bases for J; bases not matched to a gene: 8. Germline V gives CDR1 SQVTM, CDR2 ANQGSEA. The CDR3 is 14 amino acids.

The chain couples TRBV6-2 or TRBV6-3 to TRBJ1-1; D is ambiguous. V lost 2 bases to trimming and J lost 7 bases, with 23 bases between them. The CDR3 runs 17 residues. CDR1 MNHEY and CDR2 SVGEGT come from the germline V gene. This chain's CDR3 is CASSYLAWTGSLFEAFF. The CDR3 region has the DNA TGTGCCAGCAGTTACCTCGCGTGGACTGGATCCCTCTTTGAAGCTTTCTTT.

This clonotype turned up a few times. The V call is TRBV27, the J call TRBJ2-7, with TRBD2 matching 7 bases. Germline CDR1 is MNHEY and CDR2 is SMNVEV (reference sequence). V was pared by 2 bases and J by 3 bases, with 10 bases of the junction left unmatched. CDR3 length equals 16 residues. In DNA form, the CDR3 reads TGTGCCAGCAGTTTAGGGGCGGGGGTCACCCTCTACGAGCAGTACTTC. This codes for CASSLGAGVTLYEQYF.

CDR3 sequence: CASSQGLNTGELFF. DNA of the CDR3: TGCGCCAGCAGCCAAGGCTTAAACACCGGGGAGCTGTTTTTT. The chain has TRBV4-1 and TRBJ2-2; D remains ambiguous. The CDR3 runs to 14 residues. In germline, CDR1 is MGHRA, CDR2 YSYEKL. V was cut by 1 base and J by 2 bases, with 5 bases left in between.

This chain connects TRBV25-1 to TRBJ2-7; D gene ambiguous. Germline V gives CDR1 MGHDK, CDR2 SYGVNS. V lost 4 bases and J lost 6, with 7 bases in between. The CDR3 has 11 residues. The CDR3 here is CASSVLSEQYF. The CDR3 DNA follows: TGTGCCAGCAGTGTTCTGAGCGAGCAGTACTTC.

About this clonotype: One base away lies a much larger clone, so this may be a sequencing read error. CDR3 region: CASSYENNEQYF. The CDR3 nucleotides read TGTGCCAGCAGTTACGAGAACAATGAGCAGTACTTC. The J gene is TRBJ2-4, the V gene TRBV6-5; D is unresolved. V dropped 2 bases and J dropped 13 bases, with 12 bases sitting between them. This CDR3 spans 12 amino acids. Germline V gene lookup returns CDR1 MNHEY and CDR2 SVGAGI.

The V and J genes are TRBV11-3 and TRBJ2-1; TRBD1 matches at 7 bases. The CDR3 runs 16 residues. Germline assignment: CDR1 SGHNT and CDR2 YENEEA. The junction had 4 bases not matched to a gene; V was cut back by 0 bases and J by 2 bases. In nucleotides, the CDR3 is TGTGCCAGCAGCTTAGAAACAGGGGTAACCTACAATGAGCAGTTCTTC. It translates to CASSLETGVTYNEQFF.

Here the CDR3 DNA reads TGCGCCAGCAGCTTGGATTATGGGATGTCCTACGAGCAGTACTTC. Translated, it gives CASSLDYGMSYEQYF. The rearrangement uses TRBV5-1 and TRBJ2-7; D not certain. The CDR3 is made up of 15 amino acids. Trimming pared 0 bases from V and 1 base from J, leaving 11 bases between. Germline V lookup: CDR1 SGHRS, CDR2 YFSETQ.

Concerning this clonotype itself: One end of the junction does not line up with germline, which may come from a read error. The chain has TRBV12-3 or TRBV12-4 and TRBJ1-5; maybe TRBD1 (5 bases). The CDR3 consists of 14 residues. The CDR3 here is CASSFNRGSQPQHF. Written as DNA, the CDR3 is TGCGCCAGCAGTTTTAATAGGGGTTCTCAGCCCCAGCATTTT.

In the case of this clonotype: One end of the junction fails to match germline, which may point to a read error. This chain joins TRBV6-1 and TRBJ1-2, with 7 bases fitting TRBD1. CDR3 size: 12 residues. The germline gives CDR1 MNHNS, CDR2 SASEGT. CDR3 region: CASSVQGGGYSF. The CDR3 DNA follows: TGTGCCAGCAGTGTCCAGGGGGGGGGCTACAGCTTC.

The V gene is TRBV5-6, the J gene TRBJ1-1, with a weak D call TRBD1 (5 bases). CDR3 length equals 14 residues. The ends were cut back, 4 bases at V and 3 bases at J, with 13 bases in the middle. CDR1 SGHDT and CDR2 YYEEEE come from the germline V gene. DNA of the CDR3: TGTGCCAGCAGCCCGGGGCTTATGGACACTGAAGCTTTCTTT. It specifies CASSPGLMDTEAFF.

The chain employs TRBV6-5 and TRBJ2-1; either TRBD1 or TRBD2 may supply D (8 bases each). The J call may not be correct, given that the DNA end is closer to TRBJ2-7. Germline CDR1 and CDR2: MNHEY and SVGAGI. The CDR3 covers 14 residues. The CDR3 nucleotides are TGTGCCAGCAGCAGGGGGCGGGGGGACAATGAGCAGTACTTC. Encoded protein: CASSRGRGDNEQYF.

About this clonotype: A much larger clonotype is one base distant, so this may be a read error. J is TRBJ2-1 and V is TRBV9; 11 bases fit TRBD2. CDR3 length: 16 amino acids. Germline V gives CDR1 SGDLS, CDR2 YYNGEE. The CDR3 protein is CASSVGLAGTYSEQFF. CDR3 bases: TGTGCCAGCAGCGTAGGACTAGCGGGGACCTACAGTGAGCAGTTCTTC.

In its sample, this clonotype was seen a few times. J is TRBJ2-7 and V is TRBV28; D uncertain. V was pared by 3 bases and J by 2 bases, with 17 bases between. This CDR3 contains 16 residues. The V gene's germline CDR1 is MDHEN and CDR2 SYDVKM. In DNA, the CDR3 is TGTGCCAGCAGTTTTATGGGTCCGTCTTCTCCCTACGAGCAGTACTTC. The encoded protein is CASSFMGPSSPYEQYF.

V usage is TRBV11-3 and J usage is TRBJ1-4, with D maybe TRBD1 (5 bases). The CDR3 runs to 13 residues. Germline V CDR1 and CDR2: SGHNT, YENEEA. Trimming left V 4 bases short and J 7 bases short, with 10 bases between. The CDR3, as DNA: TGTGCCAGCAGCTCCGCAGGGCGTGAAAAACTGTTTTTT. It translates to CASSSAGREKLFF.

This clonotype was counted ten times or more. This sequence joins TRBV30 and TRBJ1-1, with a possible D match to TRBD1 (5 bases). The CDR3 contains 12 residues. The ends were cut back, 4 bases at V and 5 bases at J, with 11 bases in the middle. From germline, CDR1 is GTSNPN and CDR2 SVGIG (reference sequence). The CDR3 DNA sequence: TGTGCCTGGAAGGGGCCGGGGACTGAAGCTTTCTTT. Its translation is CAWKGPGTEAFF.

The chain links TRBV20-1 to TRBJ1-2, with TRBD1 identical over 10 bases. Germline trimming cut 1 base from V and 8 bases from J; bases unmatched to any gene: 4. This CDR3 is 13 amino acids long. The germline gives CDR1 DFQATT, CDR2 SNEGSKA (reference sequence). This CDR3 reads CSARAGQGGGYTF. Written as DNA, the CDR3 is TGCAGTGCTAGAGCCGGACAGGGGGGCGGCTACACCTTC.

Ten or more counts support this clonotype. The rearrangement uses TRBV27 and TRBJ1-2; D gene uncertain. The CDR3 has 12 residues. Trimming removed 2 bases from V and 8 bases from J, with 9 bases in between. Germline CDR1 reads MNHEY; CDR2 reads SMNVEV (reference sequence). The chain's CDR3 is CASSLDMVGYTF. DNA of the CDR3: TGTGCCAGCAGTTTAGACATGGTCGGCTACACCTTC.